This T cell receptor (beta chain) was sequenced in a study of early T cells in non-severe SARS-CoV-2 infection. Study at large: Bulk RNA from unsorted whole blood was sequenced; chains were unpaired.

Study outcomes and limitations: In VDJdb matching, anti-spike CD8 responses were favored while private and CD4 specificities went missing.

The V end was cut by 4 bases, the J end by 3 bases, with 13 bases between. CDR3 length: 14 residues. Germline V gene data show CDR1 as KGHSH and CDR2 as LQKENI. The library protocol tagged individual cDNA molecules with unique molecular identifiers. TCRdb called the 5' RACE reads again in MiXCR, with one record for every CDR3 protein. The data hold 60,000 to 75,000 distinct CDR3 sequences, with over 8% observed a single time. At least ten counts were recorded for this clonotype. What it binds is not known. The TCR sequence derives from an adult who was a healthcare worker with PCR-confirmed SARS-CoV-2 infection or an uninfected control (not recorded which). The sample here was whole blood, taken at baseline. The chain combines TRBV18 with TRBJ2-7, with unresolved D. CDR3 loop: CASSLGRVDYEQYF. CDR3 bases: TGTGCCAGCTCACTCGGACGGGTAGACTACGAGCAGTACTTC.